Each of the 18 T cell receptor beta chains below was sequenced from the same sample in a study of blood T cells in healthy people across ages. Primed by a sample-barcoded 5' primer and a J-beta primer mix, a second PCR proceeded for about 7 to 12 cycles. TCRdb reprocessed the 5' RACE reads with MiXCR, giving one entry per CDR3 protein. This table has roughly 700,000 distinct CDR3 sequences, about a third appearing once. The sequenced material came from blood. Receptor source: a woman of 80 years or more in good health.

A few counts support this clonotype. Its ends do not fully match the called genes, so a read error is possible. The V call is TRBV20-1, the J call TRBJ1-2; 8 bases map to TRBD1. This CDR3 comprises 13 residues. Germline V gives CDR1 DFQATT, CDR2 SNEGSKA (reference sequence). The CDR3 protein is CGASLQGANGYTF. The CDR3 nucleotides read TGCGGTGCTAGCCTCCAGGGGGCAAATGGCTACACCTTC.

Only a few counts were recorded for this clonotype. J is TRBJ1-6 and V is TRBV7-8; TRBD1 is a possible D gene (5 bases). CDR1 SGHVS and CDR2 FQNEAQ come from the germline V gene. Between the trimmed V and J ends, which lost 0 bases and 10 bases, there was a span of 13 bases. CDR3 length: 15 residues. CDR3: CASSLARRGVSPLHF. In DNA form, the CDR3 reads TGTGCCAGCAGCTTAGCGCGGAGAGGGGTCTCACCCCTCCACTTT.

Notes on this clonotype: One base away lies a much larger clone, so this may be a sequencing read error. The chain is built from TRBV18 and TRBJ2-1; 12 bases fit TRBD2. The end of the DNA aligns better with TRBJ2-7, so the J call may be wrong. From germline, CDR1 is KGHSH and CDR2 LQKENI. This CDR3 spans 17 amino acids. The CDR3 nucleotides are TGTGCCAGCTCAACCCTAGCGGGGGGGAGCTCCTACAATGAGCAGTACTTC. This gives the protein CASSTLAGGSSYNEQYF.

The chain carries TRBV30 and TRBJ2-5; TRBD2 aligns across 8 bases. This CDR3 region has 13 residues. After removal of 7 bases from V and 11 bases from J, the junction contained 15 bases not matched to a gene. Germline V gene lookup returns CDR1 GTSNPN and CDR2 SVGIG (reference sequence). The chain's CDR3 is CASNTGGANEQYF. The CDR3 DNA reads TGTGCCTCTAATACCGGGGGGGCTAATGAGCAGTACTTC.

This clonotype showed up many times. This chain links TRBV10-3 with TRBJ2-5; TRBD1 matches 7 bases. This CDR3 has 14 residues. Trimming at V came to 10 bases and at J to 4 bases, leaving 12 bases not matched to a gene. Germline CDR1 is ENHRY and CDR2 is SYGVKD. CDR3 protein: CATTPGGTTETQYF. In DNA, the CDR3 is TGTGCCACGACACCAGGGGGAACGACAGAGACCCAGTACTTC.

The chain is built from TRBV5-1 and TRBJ1-2; D ambiguous. CDR1 SGHRS and CDR2 YFSETQ come from the germline V gene. The CDR3 spans 14 residues. The germline V and J ends were trimmed by 4 bases and 6 bases, with 16 bases remaining between them. The CDR3 coding sequence is TGCGCCAGCAGCCCTAGTCCGGGATATGATGGCTACACCTTC. Translation gives CASSPSPGYDGYTF.

This clonotype occurred many times. The V and J genes are TRBV7-2 and TRBJ2-7, with D perhaps matching TRBD2 (6 bases). The CDR3 extends over 15 amino acids. V gave up 2 bases and J gave up 3 bases, with 14 bases separating them. Germline V gives CDR1 SGHTA, CDR2 FQGNSA. The CDR3 protein is CASSLSGQGLYEQYF. The CDR3 DNA follows: TGTGCCAGCAGCTTAAGCGGGCAGGGCCTCTACGAGCAGTACTTC.

This clonotype was found many times. This rearrangement joins TRBV6-5 to TRBJ2-7; D is possibly TRBD1 (6 bases). The ends were cut back, 0 bases at V and 4 bases at J, with 16 bases in the middle. This CDR3 comprises 16 residues. Germline V gene lookup returns CDR1 MNHEY and CDR2 SVGAGI. The CDR3 loop is CASSYSGQGTIYEQYF. In nucleotides, the CDR3 is TGTGCCAGCAGTTACTCGGGGCAGGGGACGATTTACGAGCAGTACTTC.

Only a few counts were recorded for this clonotype. A much larger clone lies a single base off, so this may be a read error. The CDR3, as DNA: TGTGCCAGCAGGGAAGATGGCCCAGAGACCCAGTACTTC. This gives the protein CASREDGPETQYF. This chain connects TRBV6-1 to TRBJ2-4; no clear D. The DNA end is more similar to TRBJ2-5, so the J call may be wrong. The CDR3 is made up of 13 amino acids. The germline V gene encodes CDR1 MNHNS and CDR2 SASEGT.

This chain connects TRBV7-9 to TRBJ2-1; TRBD1 matches at 10 bases. Germline assignment: CDR1 SEHNR and CDR2 FQNEAQ (reference sequence). Trimming took 1 base from V and 5 from J; bases not matched to a gene: 2. This CDR3 spans 15 amino acids. The CDR3 is CASSLGDRGHNEQFF. The CDR3 coding sequence is TGTGCCAGCAGCTTAGGGGACAGGGGCCACAATGAGCAGTTCTTC.

This clonotype was found many times. The chain joins TRBV9 to TRBJ2-4, with TRBD2 as a possible D gene (5 bases). V lost 3 bases to trimming and J lost 8 bases, with 12 bases between them. There are 13 residues in the CDR3. Germline loops: CDR1 SGDLS, CDR2 YYNGEE. The CDR3 DNA follows: TGTGCCAGCAGCGCCCCCCGGGGAGACATTCAGTACTTC. It is translated as CASSAPRGDIQYF.

Comments on this clonotype: A read error may be the cause here, since a much bigger clone is one base away. V usage is TRBV20-1 and J usage is TRBJ2-5; 15 bases fit TRBD2. CDR3 length: 15 residues. Germline V gene data show CDR1 as DFQATT and CDR2 as SNEGSKA (reference sequence). The V and J ends lost 4 bases and 11 bases, in that order; junction bases with no gene match: 11. The CDR3 DNA sequence: TGCAGTGCTAAAGGACTAGCGGGGGGGTACAATGAGCAGTACTTC. Translation gives CSAKGLAGGYNEQYF.

This clonotype has just a few counts. This rearrangement joins TRBV6-6 to TRBJ2-2; a possible D gene is TRBD1 (5 bases). Looked up from germline, CDR1 is MNHNY and CDR2 is SVGAGI (reference sequence). Trimming removed 6 bases from V and 6 bases from J, with 20 bases in between. The CDR3 covers 16 residues. Here the CDR3 DNA reads TGTGCCAGCAGCCTCATAGGCCTCCAAGGGGCCGGGGAGCTGTTTTTT. Protein sequence: CASSLIGLQGAGELFF.

Concerning this clonotype itself: A single base separates this from a much larger clone, so it may be a read error. The chain is built from TRBV5-1 and TRBJ2-1; no firm D call. This CDR3 has 16 amino acids. Germline CDR1 reads SGHRS; CDR2 reads YFSETQ. In nucleotides, the CDR3 is TGCGCCAGCAGCCCTGAGCGCCTGAGCTCCTACAGTGAGCAGTTCTTC. Its translation is CASSPERLSSYSEQFF. Full variable domain (missing parts from reference TRBV5-1 and TRBJ2-1): KAGVTQTPRYLIKTRGQQVTLSCSPISGHRSVSWYQQTPGQGLQFLFEYFSETQRNKGNFPGRFSGRQFSNSRSEMNVSTLELGDSALYLCASSPERLSSYSEQFFGPGTRLTVL.

Ten or more counts support this clonotype. This chain joins TRBV15 and TRBJ2-3, with 9 bases lining up with TRBD2. The length of the CDR3 is 17 residues. The germline CDR1 and CDR2 sequences are LNHNV and YYDKDF (reference sequence). J was trimmed by 6 bases and V by 0 bases; bases with no gene match: 10. CDR3 bases: TGTGCCACCAGCAGAGATAAAGCTAGCGGGGCATGGGATACGCAGTATTTT. As protein: CATSRDKASGAWDTQYF.

About this clonotype itself: A much larger clone differs by one base, so this may be a read error. This chain uses TRBV12-3 or TRBV12-4 with TRBJ1-5, with TRBD1 as a possible D gene (5 bases). This CDR3 is 17 amino acids long. The DNA for the CDR3 is TGTGCCGGCAGTTTACGACAGACCCATTATAGCAATCAGCCCCAGCATTTT. Translation: CAGSLRQTHYSNQPQHF.

This clonotype was recorded many times. This chain's CDR3 is CSASPPAGGLRETQYF. Here the CDR3 DNA reads TGCAGTGCTAGTCCCCCAGCGGGGGGCCTCAGAGAGACCCAGTACTTC. The chain employs TRBV20-1 and TRBJ2-5; 9 bases are a match to TRBD2. Germline V gives CDR1 DFQATT, CDR2 SNEGSKA (reference sequence). V shed 3 bases, J shed 4 bases, and the junction held 12 bases outside the gene matches. The CDR3 totals 16 residues.

V is TRBV7-6 and J is TRBJ2-5; TRBD1 is a possible D gene (5 bases). The last part of the DNA fits TRBJ2-7 better; the J call may be wrong. CDR1 is SGHVS, CDR2 FNYEAQ, per germline. CDR3 length: 15 residues. CDR3 bases: TGTGCCAGCAGCTTCGGACACGCTGCAGCTTACGAGCAGTACTTC. Translated: CASSFGHAAAYEQYF.